Following are 18 T cell receptor beta chains from one sample sequenced in a study of CD8 T cells in Susac syndrome. Random hexamers served to reverse transcribe roughly 0.5 to 1 ug RNA. Via MiXCR, TCRdb re-called the immunoSEQ multiplex PCR reads, giving one row per CDR3 protein. The sample records approximately 70,000 distinct CDR3 sequences, under 96% being singletons. The sequenced material came from CD4+ T cells from PBMCs. The receptors were sampled from a human donor with multiple sclerosis.

V gene TRBV19 combines with J gene TRBJ2-7; the D is unclear. Trimming took off 7 bases at V and 0 bases at J, with 13 bases between the two ends. Germline loops: CDR1 LNHDA, CDR2 SQIVND (reference sequence). This CDR3 has 14 residues. This CDR3 is CASTTSLGSYEQYF. The CDR3 nucleotides are TGTGCCAGTACTACGAGCCTAGGCTCCTACGAGCAGTACTTC.

The V gene is TRBV27, the J gene TRBJ1-1; tentative D call: TRBD1 (6 bases). Looked up from germline, CDR1 is MNHEY and CDR2 is SMNVEV (reference sequence). This CDR3 comprises 15 residues. V lost 1 base to trimming and J lost 5 bases, with 14 bases between them. The CDR3 region is CASSLLGQGPTEAFF. CDR3 DNA sequence: TGTGCCAGCAGTTTATTAGGTCAGGGGCCGACTGAAGCTTTCTTT.

This clonotype was detected only once. This chain joins TRBV29-1 and TRBJ2-5; D gene ambiguous. The CDR3 loop spans 12 amino acids. CDR1 SQVTM and CDR2 ANQGSEA come from the germline V gene. The CDR3 nucleotides are TGCAGTTATGGGCAGTCCGGGCAGACCCAGTACTTC. Protein sequence: CSYGQSGQTQYF.

V gene TRBV6-2 or TRBV6-3 combines with J gene TRBJ2-1; D might be TRBD2 (7 bases). There are 18 residues in the CDR3. CDR1 MNHEY and CDR2 SVGEGT come from the germline V gene. Trimming took off 5 bases at V and 5 bases at J, with 25 bases between the two ends. The CDR3 loop reads CASSPLLGGGGLNNEQFF. CDR3 sequence (DNA): TGTGCCAGCAGTCCACTTCTGGGTGGGGGGGGCCTGAACAATGAGCAGTTCTTC.

The rearrangement joins TRBV18 to TRBJ2-7, with 13 nucleotides matching TRBD2. Germline values: CDR1 KGHSH, CDR2 LQKENI. The V segment lost 4 bases and the J segment 3 bases; nucleotides outside the gene matches: 3. The CDR3 contains 15 residues. CDR3 DNA sequence: TGTGCCAGCTCACTCGGACTAGCGGGGGACTACGAGCAGTACTTC. This codes for CASSLGLAGDYEQYF.

The rearrangement links TRBV7-2 to TRBJ2-7; 7 bases fit TRBD1. Per the germline V gene, CDR1 is SGHTA and CDR2 is FQGNSA. The CDR3 is 14 amino acids. With 4 bases clipped from V and 3 bases from J, the junction kept 6 bases outside the gene matches. CDR3 sequence reads: CASSSDRYGYEQYF. In nucleotides, the CDR3 is TGTGCCAGCAGCTCGGACAGGTACGGCTACGAGCAGTACTTC.

This chain connects TRBV20-1 to TRBJ2-1; 8 positions match TRBD1. CDR1 is DFQATT, CDR2 SNEGSKA, per germline (reference sequence). The CDR3 length is 14 residues. V lost 6 bases to trimming and J lost 2 bases; unmatched junction nucleotides: 6. For the CDR3, the DNA is TGCAGTGCCCTGACAGGGGTCCCCTACAATGAGCAGTTCTTC. This sequence encodes CSALTGVPYNEQFF.

This clonotype was seen only once. The chain uses TRBV11-2 and TRBJ1-1; D remains ambiguous. The CDR3 totals 15 residues. In germline, CDR1 is SGHAT, CDR2 FQNNGV. The V and J ends lost 6 bases and 5 bases respectively, with 19 bases between them. CDR3 nucleotide sequence: TGTGCCAGCAGACCCGTTATCAAGGTGGGGACTGAAGCTTTCTTT. Translation gives CASRPVIKVGTEAFF.

The chain recombines TRBV24-1 with TRBJ2-3; D assignment may be TRBD1 or TRBD2 (5 bases each). The CDR3 has 17 amino acids. Per the germline V gene, CDR1 is KGHDR and CDR2 is SFDVKD. V lost 3 bases and J lost 1, with 16 bases in between. The chain's CDR3 is CATSDPPGRDGTDTQYF. The DNA of the CDR3 is TGTGCCACCAGTGATCCGCCGGGACGGGATGGCACAGATACGCAGTATTTT.

On this clonotype: A read error may account for a junction end that differs from germline. The chain joins TRBV5-4 to TRBJ2-1; D is unclear. The CDR3 runs 13 residues. Looked up from germline, CDR1 is SGHNT and CDR2 is YYREEE (reference sequence). The CDR3 nucleotides read TGTGCCAGCAGCCAAGGGTCCTCCAATGAGCAGTTCTTC. This gives the protein CASSQGSSNEQFF.

This rearrangement joins TRBV15 to TRBJ2-3, with 9 bases aligning to TRBD2. V was clipped by 1 base and J by 5 bases; unmatched bases: 10. This CDR3 has 17 residues. The germline V gene has CDR1 LNHNV and CDR2 YYDKDF (reference sequence). The CDR3 nucleotides are TGTGCCACCAGCAGAGTTAGGGCGGGGGGGCTCAGAGATACGCAGTATTTT. Translated, it gives CATSRVRAGGLRDTQYF.

The V call is TRBV5-1, the J call TRBJ1-1; TRBD1 agrees at 8 bases. Germline assignment: CDR1 SGHRS and CDR2 YFSETQ. The CDR3 is 18 amino acids. V dropped 4 bases and J dropped 4; count of bases not matched to a gene: 18. CDR3 DNA sequence: TGCGCCAGCAGCCGGGAGCCGACCGGGACAGGTTTGGCCACTGAAGCTTTCTTT. Translated, it gives CASSREPTGTGLATEAFF.

Notes on this clonotype: An end of the junction does not agree with germline; a read error may underlie this. The J gene is TRBJ1-1, the V gene TRBV5-1; no definite D call. Per the germline V gene, CDR1 is SGHRS and CDR2 is YFSETQ. This CDR3 region has 14 residues. The CDR3 DNA reads TGCGCCAGCACCTTGGGTCCGCAGAACACTGAAGCTTTCTTT. It specifies CASTLGPQNTEAFF.

The chain uses TRBV5-4 and TRBJ2-7; TRBD1 matches 7 bases. Trimming cost V 0 bases and J 5 bases; bases outside gene matches: 5. The CDR3 sequence is 14 residues long. CDR1 and CDR2 (germline): SGHNT, YYREEE (reference sequence). CDR3 in DNA: TGTGCCAGCAGCTTGGCCGACAGGGCTCACGAGCAGTACTTC. It yields the protein CASSLADRAHEQYF.

The rearrangement joins TRBV5-1 to TRBJ2-3; 7 bases match TRBD2. The length of the CDR3 is 16 residues. Germline V gene lookup returns CDR1 SGHRS and CDR2 YFSETQ. Trimming removed 3 bases from V and 0 bases from J; junction bases left unmatched: 7. In DNA, the CDR3 is TGCGCCAGCAGCTCATGGGGGGGAACTAGCACAGATACGCAGTATTTT. This translates into CASSSWGGTSTDTQYF.

This chain connects TRBV28 to TRBJ2-7; D call uncertain. CDR3 length: 14 amino acids. Trimming removed 5 bases from V and 1 base from J, with 12 bases in between. The germline V gene encodes CDR1 MDHEN and CDR2 SYDVKM. CDR3 amino acids: CASSLTGLSYEQYF. The CDR3 nucleotides read TGTGCCAGCAGTCTCACCGGGCTGTCCTACGAGCAGTACTTC.

This chain's CDR3 is CAISEGRVNTEAFF. The CDR3 DNA reads as TGTGCCATCAGTGAAGGCAGAGTGAACACTGAAGCTTTCTTT. V and J are TRBV10-3 and TRBJ1-1; D is ambiguous. CDR3 length: 14 amino acids. Germline CDR1 is ENHRY and CDR2 is SYGVKD. Trimming stripped 3 bases from V and 0 bases from J, with 8 bases between.

The rearrangement uses TRBV5-1 and TRBJ2-3; D may match TRBD1 or TRBD2 (6 bases each). Deletions cut 4 bases from V and 2 bases from J, with 17 bases between. The germline CDR1 and CDR2 sequences are SGHRS and YFSETQ. CDR3 length equals 16 residues. The CDR3 DNA is TGCGCCAGCAGCCCCATGGTTGGGGGGCCCACAGATACGCAGTATTTT. It codes for CASSPMVGGPTDTQYF.